These T cell receptor beta chains were read from a single sample in a study of blood T cell repertoires in COVID-19. Libraries were prepared by immunoSEQ multiplex PCR; TCRdb keeps only in-frame clonotypes and omits some of them. The sample has fewer than 15,000 clones, roughly 80% seen once. Sequencing used peripheral blood. The receptors were sampled from a human donor in a cohort sampled during active COVID-19. Each CDR3 is given with its conserved first and last residue. A D gene is named only where the DNA matches it firmly. The size of a clone is reported for some rows only, either as once, few or many, or as a class for expanded clones.

v_call	clone_size	d_call	j_call	cdr3_nt	cdr3_aa
TRBV29-1	.	TRBD2	TRBJ2-1	TGCAGCGTTGATGGTGGGCCAGCGGGGGGGAAGAGTATCAGTGAGCAGTTCTTC	CSVDGGPAGGKSISEQFF
TRBV27	.	TRBD1	TRBJ2-7	TGTGCCAGCAGTCGAGGACAGGGGGCCTACGAGCAGTACTTC	CASSRGQGAYEQYF
TRBV6-4	once	TRBD2	TRBJ2-2	TGTGCCAGCAGTTCGACTAGCTCTGACACCGGGGAGCTGTTTTTT	CASSSTSSDTGELFF
TRBV19	.	.	TRBJ1-6	TGTGCCAGTAAGGCAGGGCGGGAGAATTCACCCCTCCACTTT	CASKAGRENSPLHF
TRBV3-1/TRBV3-2	few	TRBD2	TRBJ2-7	TGTGCCAGCAGCCAAGTTCGCACTAGCGGGCAGAACGAGCAGTACTTC	CASSQVRTSGQNEQYF
TRBV6-5	.	TRBD1	TRBJ2-7	TGTGCCAGCACCTCCTGGGACAGCTCCTACGAGCAGTACTTC	CASTSWDSSYEQYF
TRBV2	.	TRBD2	TRBJ2-1	TGTGCCAGCAAGGGACTAGCGGGGTACAATGAGCAGTTCTTC	CASKGLAGYNEQFF
TRBV21-1	.	.	TRBJ1-2	TGTGCCAGCAGCTCGTCAGGGCATGGCTACACCTTC	CASSSSGHGYTF
TRBV14	few	TRBD2	TRBJ2-1	TGTGCCAGCAGTACTAGCGGGAGGTGGAATGAGCAGTTCTTC	CASSTSGRWNEQFF
TRBV7-8	.	TRBD2	TRBJ2-7	TGTGCCAGCAGCTTCCAGCGGGGGGCCTCCTACGAGCAGTACTTC	CASSFQRGASYEQYF
TRBV11-2	.	.	TRBJ2-5	TGTGCCAGCAGCTTAGATCCAAGGGGCCAAGAGACCCAGTACTTC	CASSLDPRGQETQYF
TRBV5-1	.	.	TRBJ2-3	TGCGCCAGCAGCAAGAACGTTCGGGGCACAGATACGCAGTATTTT	CASSKNVRGTDTQYF
TRBV5-6	.	.	TRBJ2-3	TGTGCCACCCGGAAGGGGGATACGCAGTATTTT	CATRKGDTQYF
TRBV3-1/TRBV3-2	once	.	TRBJ1-1	TGTGCCAGCAGCCCGGGTCGACACACTGAAGCTTTCTTT	CASSPGRHTEAFF
TRBV28	.	.	TRBJ2-1	TGTGCCAGCAGTTTTTCCGCGGGAAGCTACAATGAGCAGTTCTTC	CASSFSAGSYNEQFF
TRBV18	.	.	TRBJ1-5	TGTGCCAGCTCACCTTCAGGTTATAGCAATCAGCCCCAGCATTTT	CASSPSGYSNQPQHF
TRBV27	.	.	TRBJ2-3	TGTGCCAGCAGTTTATCCAGTTTCGGGGTGGAGGGGGATACGCAGTATTTT	CASSLSSFGVEGDTQYF
TRBV4-2	.	TRBD1	TRBJ1-4	TGTGCCAGCAGCCGACTAGCGACAGGGGGTAATGAAAAACTGTTTTTT	CASSRLATGGNEKLFF
TRBV9	.	.	TRBJ1-5	TGTGCCAGCAGCGTAGATGCAGGGGTTGGCCAGCCCCAGCATTTT	CASSVDAGVGQPQHF
TRBV4-2	.	TRBD2	TRBJ2-2	TGTGCCAGCAGCCCGGGACTAGCCCGCGGGGAGCTGTTTTTT	CASSPGLARGELFF
TRBV28	.	.	TRBJ1-2	TGTGCGGCGACAGTAGCTAACTATGGCTACACCTTC	CAATVANYGYTF
TRBV5-1	.	.	TRBJ2-6	TGCGCCAGCAGCAAGACAGACTCTGGGGCCAACGTCCTGACTTTC	CASSKTDSGANVLTF
TRBV9	.	TRBD1	TRBJ2-3	TGTGCCAGCAGCGTGTCCTCAAGACAGGGAACAGATACGCAGTATTTT	CASSVSSRQGTDTQYF
TRBV7-3	.	TRBD1	TRBJ2-7	TGTGCCAGCAGCTCGGGACAGGGGAACGAGCAGTACTTC	CASSSGQGNEQYF
TRBV5-1	.	TRBD2	TRBJ2-7	TGCGCCAGCAGCTGGGATACTAGCGTCTCCTACGAGCAGTACTTC	CASSWDTSVSYEQYF
TRBV7-9	.	TRBD1	TRBJ2-3	TGTGCCAGCCCCGGGACAGTAAGCACAGATACGCAGTATTTT	CASPGTVSTDTQYF
TRBV6-6	.	.	TRBJ1-4	TGTGCCAGCAGTCCCGGGGTTACTAATGAAAAACTGTTTTTT	CASSPGVTNEKLFF
TRBV10-3	once	.	TRBJ2-3	TGTGCCATCAGTGAGCCAGGTCCCGAAGATACGCAGTATTTT	CAISEPGPEDTQYF
TRBV19	.	.	TRBJ1-5	TGTGCCAGTAGTATAGGACAGGGCAATCAGCCCCAGCATTTT	CASSIGQGNQPQHF
TRBV15	few	TRBD2	TRBJ2-1	TGTGCCACCACTTCTCTGGCGGGAGTTGGAAATGAGCAGTTCTTC	CATTSLAGVGNEQFF
TRBV30	.	.	TRBJ2-7	TGTGCCTGGAGTGTGGGGAGCCTGCAGTACTTC	CAWSVGSLQYF
TRBV5-4	.	TRBD2	TRBJ2-2	TGTGCCAGCAGTTCGATAGCGGGAGGGTACACCGGGGAGCTGTTTTTT	CASSSIAGGYTGELFF
TRBV7-3	few	TRBD2	TRBJ2-7	TGTGCCAGCAGCCCTGTAGCGGGAGGGCCCTACGAGCAGTACTTC	CASSPVAGGPYEQYF
TRBV7-9	.	.	TRBJ1-1	TGTGCCAGCAGCGCTCAGGGCCTGAACACTGAAGCTTTCTTT	CASSAQGLNTEAFF
TRBV24-1	.	.	TRBJ2-3	TGTGCCACCAGTCCCCGGGGGGATACGCAGTATTTT	CATSPRGDTQYF
TRBV4-1	.	.	TRBJ2-6	TGCGCCAGCAGCCTGGACTTAATTACCAACGTCCTGACTTTC	CASSLDLITNVLTF
TRBV10-2	.	.	TRBJ2-1	TGCGCCAGCATTCGGGGGAGAACCTACAATGAGCAGTTCTTC	CASIRGRTYNEQFF
TRBV27	.	TRBD2	TRBJ2-1	TGTGCCAGCAGCTTGACGGGACTAGCGGAATACAATGAGCAGTTCTTC	CASSLTGLAEYNEQFF
TRBV7-8	.	.	TRBJ2-7	TGTGCCAGCAGCTTTCTGGTCGTGGGAGCTGAACACGAGCAGTACTTC	CASSFLVVGAEHEQYF